Listed below are T cell receptor beta chains from one sample, sequenced in a study of T cell responses to AZD1222 COVID-19 vaccine. The assay was immunoSEQ multiplex PCR, and TCRdb's table has in-frame clones only and misses some. The table has just over 20,000 clones, 82% seen once; the top ten hold around 46%. Sequenced material: peripheral blood, taken on day 0 of AZD1222 vaccination. These receptors were taken from an adult in good health. Both conserved end residues are part of each CDR3. The order of the fields is V gene, J gene, D gene, CDR3 protein. The D gene is left open where the match is weak.

V gene: TRBV3-1/TRBV3-2
J gene: TRBJ1-1
D gene: -
CDR3 protein: CASSQAAAIEAFF

V gene: TRBV5-6
J gene: TRBJ1-4
D gene: -
CDR3 protein: CASSLRGKEKLFF

V gene: TRBV6-1
J gene: TRBJ1-1
D gene: -
CDR3 protein: CASSEGKGLNTEAFF

V gene: TRBV11-2
J gene: TRBJ2-7
D gene: -
CDR3 protein: CASSLVFGEQYF

V gene: TRBV7-9
J gene: TRBJ1-2
D gene: -
CDR3 protein: CASSSPKKGTYGYTF

V gene: TRBV12-5
J gene: TRBJ1-3
D gene: -
CDR3 protein: CASGLGGYNTIYF

V gene: TRBV14
J gene: TRBJ1-2
D gene: -
CDR3 protein: CASSQGQGFNYGYTF

V gene: TRBV7-9
J gene: TRBJ2-1
D gene: TRBD2
CDR3 protein: CASSGLAEDNEQFF

V gene: TRBV6-5
J gene: TRBJ1-6
D gene: -
CDR3 protein: CASSYSSGRNSPLHF

V gene: TRBV29-1
J gene: TRBJ2-7
D gene: TRBD1
CDR3 protein: CSASRDRAEQYF

V gene: TRBV30
J gene: TRBJ1-2
D gene: TRBD1
CDR3 protein: CALTGGGGYTF

V gene: TRBV27
J gene: TRBJ1-5
D gene: TRBD1
CDR3 protein: CASSWGQGQPQHF

V gene: TRBV6-5
J gene: TRBJ2-2
D gene: TRBD1
CDR3 protein: CASNLQGPGTGELFF

V gene: TRBV21-1
J gene: TRBJ2-1
D gene: -
CDR3 protein: CASSKALGTSGRSSYNEQFF

V gene: TRBV3-1/TRBV3-2
J gene: TRBJ1-6
D gene: TRBD1
CDR3 protein: CASSFRTGGNSPLHF

V gene: TRBV11-3
J gene: TRBJ2-2
D gene: -
CDR3 protein: CASSLVPTGELFF

V gene: TRBV7-8
J gene: TRBJ2-7
D gene: -
CDR3 protein: CASSWGEFEQYF

V gene: TRBV9
J gene: TRBJ2-1
D gene: -
CDR3 protein: CASSVDGSYNEQFF

V gene: TRBV18
J gene: TRBJ2-3
D gene: TRBD2
CDR3 protein: CASSPRRSGADTQYF

V gene: TRBV19
J gene: TRBJ2-1
D gene: -
CDR3 protein: CASSMGNEQFF

V gene: TRBV2
J gene: TRBJ1-2
D gene: -
CDR3 protein: CASSDRGSVAGYTF

V gene: TRBV13
J gene: TRBJ1-5
D gene: -
CDR3 protein: CASSLRRVGQPQHF

V gene: TRBV7-3
J gene: TRBJ2-1
D gene: -
CDR3 protein: CASSPQPDFWGGNEQFF

V gene: TRBV7-2
J gene: TRBJ1-2
D gene: -
CDR3 protein: CASSLDVTSYGYTF

V gene: TRBV4-1
J gene: TRBJ2-5
D gene: -
CDR3 protein: CASSQGVFGPQETQYF

V gene: TRBV4-3
J gene: TRBJ2-3
D gene: TRBD2
CDR3 protein: CASSQNRGETDTQYF

V gene: TRBV6-5
J gene: TRBJ1-5
D gene: TRBD1
CDR3 protein: CASKGQDRDNQPQHF

V gene: TRBV11-2
J gene: TRBJ2-2
D gene: -
CDR3 protein: CASSLGTEQGKLFF

V gene: TRBV19
J gene: TRBJ1-1
D gene: -
CDR3 protein: CASSIRLEGEAFF

V gene: TRBV24-1
J gene: TRBJ2-2
D gene: -
CDR3 protein: CATSETDSSNTGELFF

V gene: TRBV2
J gene: TRBJ2-1
D gene: TRBD1
CDR3 protein: CATGQGPYNEQFF

V gene: TRBV28
J gene: TRBJ2-1
D gene: TRBD2
CDR3 protein: CASSFGGFSYNEQFF

V gene: TRBV12-3/TRBV12-4
J gene: TRBJ2-7
D gene: -
CDR3 protein: CASSLASSHEQYF

V gene: TRBV9
J gene: TRBJ2-1
D gene: -
CDR3 protein: CASSVSHGGKAYNEQFF

V gene: TRBV7-3
J gene: TRBJ2-7
D gene: TRBD1
CDR3 protein: CASSFGQGYEQYF

V gene: TRBV5-5
J gene: TRBJ1-2
D gene: -
CDR3 protein: CASSKGTDRYTF

V gene: TRBV2
J gene: TRBJ1-1
D gene: -
CDR3 protein: CAKYLQGQRNTEAFF

V gene: TRBV5-1
J gene: TRBJ2-1
D gene: TRBD2
CDR3 protein: CASSLGSGGHNEQFF

V gene: TRBV5-1
J gene: TRBJ2-3
D gene: TRBD1
CDR3 protein: CASSFPGGGTDTQYF

V gene: TRBV7-9
J gene: TRBJ1-1
D gene: -
CDR3 protein: CASSNTGWTEAFF

V gene: TRBV5-8
J gene: TRBJ2-7
D gene: TRBD2
CDR3 protein: CASSLGGGNYEQYF

V gene: TRBV27
J gene: TRBJ2-7
D gene: TRBD1
CDR3 protein: CASKGGGTGADLREQYF

V gene: TRBV7-8
J gene: TRBJ2-1
D gene: -
CDR3 protein: CASLLGGATSYNEQFF

V gene: TRBV6-5
J gene: TRBJ1-6
D gene: TRBD1
CDR3 protein: CASRAGQGWNSPLHF

V gene: TRBV4-2
J gene: TRBJ1-2
D gene: TRBD1
CDR3 protein: CASSQDRDRGPGYTF

V gene: TRBV28
J gene: TRBJ1-2
D gene: -
CDR3 protein: CASSWGREGGYTF

V gene: TRBV29-1
J gene: TRBJ1-2
D gene: -
CDR3 protein: CSVDPTPYTF

V gene: TRBV27
J gene: TRBJ2-7
D gene: -
CDR3 protein: CASSSLNTYEQYF

V gene: TRBV5-1
J gene: TRBJ1-1
D gene: -
CDR3 protein: CASSSQGWDTEAFF